This T cell receptor beta chain was obtained from a study of beta chain features in type 1 diabetes. The CDR3 sequence is 16 residues long. V dropped 4 bases and J dropped 1; count of bases not matched to a gene: 5. Looked up from germline, CDR1 is MDHEN and CDR2 is SYDVKM. Of the isolated RNA, all was reverse transcribed, and so the sequenced material was expressed TCRB transcripts. Data came from immunoSEQ multiplex PCR; TCRdb stores just in-frame clones and leaves some out. This sample has around 200,000 clones, with about 13% found just once. The chain carries TRBV28 and TRBJ2-1, with 9 bases fitting TRBD2. The clonotype comes from a woman under 30 in good health. Sequencing was performed on central memory CD4+ T cells from blood. This CDR3 is CASSSTLAGSYNEQFF. For the CDR3, the DNA is TGTGCCAGCAGTTCAACTCTAGCGGGATCCTACAATGAGCAGTTCTTC.